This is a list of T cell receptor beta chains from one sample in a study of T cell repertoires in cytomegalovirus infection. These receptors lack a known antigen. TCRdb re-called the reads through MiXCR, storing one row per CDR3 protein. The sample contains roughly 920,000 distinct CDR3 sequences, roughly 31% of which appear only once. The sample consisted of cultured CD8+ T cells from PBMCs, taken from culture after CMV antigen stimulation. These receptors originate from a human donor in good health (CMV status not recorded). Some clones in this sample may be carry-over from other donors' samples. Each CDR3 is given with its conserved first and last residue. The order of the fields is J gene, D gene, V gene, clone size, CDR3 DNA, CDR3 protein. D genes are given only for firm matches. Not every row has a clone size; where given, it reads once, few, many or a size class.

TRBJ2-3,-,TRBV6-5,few,TGTGCCAGCAGTTACAGGTACCAAATGAGCACAGATACGCAGTATTTT,CASSYRYQMSTDTQYF
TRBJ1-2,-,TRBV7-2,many,TGTGCCAGCAGCTTGACACTCCAGGGTTACTACTATGGCTACACCTTC,CASSLTLQGYYYGYTF
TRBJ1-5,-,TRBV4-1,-,TGCGCCAGCAGCCAAGATTGGGAGCAGCCCCAGCATTTT,CASSQDWEQPQHF
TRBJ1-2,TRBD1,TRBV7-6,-,TGTGCCAGCAGCCCCCCGACAGGGCCCACTTATGGCTACACCTTC,CASSPPTGPTYGYTF
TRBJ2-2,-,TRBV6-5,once,TGTGCCAGCAGTTATTTTGGGGCCGGGGAGCTGTTTTTT,CASSYFGAGELFF
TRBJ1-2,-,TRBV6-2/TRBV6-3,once,TGTGCCAGCAGTTACTCGGCAACCCAGGGCTATGGCTACACCTTC,CASSYSATQGYGYTF
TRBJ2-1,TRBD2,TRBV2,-,TGTGCCAGCAGGAGTGGACTAGCGGGCAATGAGCAGTTCTTC,CASRSGLAGNEQFF
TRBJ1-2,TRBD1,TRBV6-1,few,TGTGCCAGCAGTGAAGGGGGGACAGGGTTCTATGGCTACACCTTC,CASSEGGTGFYGYTF
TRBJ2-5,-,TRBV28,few,TGTGCCAGCAGCCCCCCATTCAGGGGAGAGACCCAGTACTTC,CASSPPFRGETQYF
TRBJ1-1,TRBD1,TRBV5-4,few,TGTGCCAGCAGCGACCGGGACAGCACTGAAGCTTTCTTT,CASSDRDSTEAFF
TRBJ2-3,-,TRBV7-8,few,TGTGCCAGCAGCTTAGTCCAAGGGGGGGGCCCGGGCACAGATACGCAGTATTTT,CASSLVQGGGPGTDTQYF
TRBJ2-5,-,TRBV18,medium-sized,TGTGCCAGCTCACCACCGGCGGTCTCTGCTCTGGGGGAGACCCAGTACTTC,CASSPPAVSALGETQYF
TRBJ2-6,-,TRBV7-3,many,TGTGCCAGCAGTCCCCCTGGGGCCAACGTCCTGACTTTC,CASSPPGANVLTF
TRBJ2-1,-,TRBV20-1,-,TGCAGTGCAAGATTCAACAATGAGCAGTTCTTC,CSARFNNEQFF
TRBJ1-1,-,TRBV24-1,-,TGTGCCACCAGTGACAGGGGTAGGACTGAAGCTTTCTTT,CATSDRGRTEAFF
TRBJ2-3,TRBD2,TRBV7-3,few,TGTGCCAGCAGCCCCACTAGCGGGGGGGCAATAATAGATACGCAGTATTTT,CASSPTSGGAIIDTQYF
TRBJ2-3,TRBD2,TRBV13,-,TGCGCCAGCAGCTTATTCGGACTAGCGGGGGGGCGCGACACAGATACGCAGTATTTT,CASSLFGLAGGRDTDTQYF
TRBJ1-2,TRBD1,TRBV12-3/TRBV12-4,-,TGTGCCAGCAGTTTAGTGGGACAGAACTATGGCTACACCTTC,CASSLVGQNYGYTF
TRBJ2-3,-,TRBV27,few,TGTGCCAGCAGTAAAAAACCTAGCACAGATACGCAGTATTTT,CASSKKPSTDTQYF
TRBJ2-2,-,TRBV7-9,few,TGTGCCAGCAGCAACACCCAGGCCGGGGAGCTGTTTTTT,CASSNTQAGELFF
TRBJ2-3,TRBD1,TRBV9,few,TGTGCCAGCAGCGTATTTGGACAGGGAAGCACAGATACGCAGTATTTT,CASSVFGQGSTDTQYF
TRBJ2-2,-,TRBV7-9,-,TGTGCCAGCAGCCCTGGCTTTGAGGCCGGGAACACCGGGGAGCTGTTTTTT,CASSPGFEAGNTGELFF
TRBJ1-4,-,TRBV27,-,TGTGCCAGCAGGCCCGGGACGGCTAATGAAAAACTGTTTTTT,CASRPGTANEKLFF
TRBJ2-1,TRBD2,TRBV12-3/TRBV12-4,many,TGTGCCAGCAGTTTGGAAGCGGGACTAGCGGGGTATGAGCAGTTCTTC,CASSLEAGLAGYEQFF
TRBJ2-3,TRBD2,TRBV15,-,TGTGCCACCAGGGCTAGCGGAGTCACAGATACGCAGTATTTT,CATRASGVTDTQYF
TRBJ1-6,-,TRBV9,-,TGTGCCAGCAGCGTAGATAGCAGAGTGACCTATAATTCACCCCTCCACTTT,CASSVDSRVTYNSPLHF